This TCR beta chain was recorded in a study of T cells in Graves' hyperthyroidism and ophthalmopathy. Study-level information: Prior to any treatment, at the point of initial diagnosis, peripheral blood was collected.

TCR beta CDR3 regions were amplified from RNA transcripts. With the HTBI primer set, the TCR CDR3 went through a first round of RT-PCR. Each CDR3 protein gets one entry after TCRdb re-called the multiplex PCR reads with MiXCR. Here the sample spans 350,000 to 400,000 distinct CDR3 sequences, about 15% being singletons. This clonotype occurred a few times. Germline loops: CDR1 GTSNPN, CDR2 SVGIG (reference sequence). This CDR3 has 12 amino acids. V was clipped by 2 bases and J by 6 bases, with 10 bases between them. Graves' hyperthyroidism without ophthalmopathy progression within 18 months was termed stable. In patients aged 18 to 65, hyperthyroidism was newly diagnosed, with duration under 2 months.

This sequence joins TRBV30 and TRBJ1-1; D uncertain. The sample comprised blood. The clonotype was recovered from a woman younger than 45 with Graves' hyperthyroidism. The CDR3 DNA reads TGTGCCTGGAGTAAAGTAATGGCTGAAGCTTTCTTT. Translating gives CAWSKVMAEAFF.